This T cell receptor (beta chain) is drawn from a study of T cells in localized non-small cell lung cancer. CDR1 is SQVTM and CDR2 is ANQGSEA in the germline V gene. The V gene end was trimmed by 6 bases and the J gene end by 9 bases; junction bases not matched to a gene: 8. The CDR3 sequence is 12 residues long. Produced via immunoSEQ multiplex PCR; TCRdb's table is partial and in-frame only. The table lists 75,000 to 95,000 clones, about 87% of them singletons. This material consisted of peripheral blood, taken before any cancer treatment. This sequence joins TRBV29-1 and TRBJ2-1, with 7 bases that match TRBD1. The receptor was derived from a man between 40 and 70 years old with stage I squamous cell lung carcinoma. The CDR3 loop is CSVGIQGVEQFF. The CDR3 coding sequence is TGCAGCGTGGGGATCCAGGGGGTTGAGCAGTTCTTC.